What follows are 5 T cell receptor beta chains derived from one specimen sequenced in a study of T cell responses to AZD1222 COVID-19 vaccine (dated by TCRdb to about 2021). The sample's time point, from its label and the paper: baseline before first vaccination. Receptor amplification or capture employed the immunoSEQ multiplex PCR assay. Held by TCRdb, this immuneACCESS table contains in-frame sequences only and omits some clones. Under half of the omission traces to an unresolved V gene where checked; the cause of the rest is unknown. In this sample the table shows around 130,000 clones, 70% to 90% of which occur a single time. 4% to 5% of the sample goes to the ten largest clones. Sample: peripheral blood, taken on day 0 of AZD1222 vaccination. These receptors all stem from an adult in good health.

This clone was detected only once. For the CDR3, the DNA is TGTGCCAGTAGGAACCAGGGGAACACTGAAGCTTTCTTT. This translates into CASRNQGNTEAFF. The V call is TRBV19, the J call TRBJ1-1; a weak D match, TRBD1 (5 bases). The CDR3 runs to 13 residues. CDR1 and CDR2 (germline): LNHDA, SQIVND (reference sequence). V shed 6 bases and J shed 1 base, with 9 bases lying between them.

DNA of the CDR3: TGTGCCAGCAGCAAAGGGGGACATAGCAATCAGCCCCAGCATTTT. Residues: CASSKGGHSNQPQHF. This sequence joins TRBV21-1 and TRBJ1-5; the DNA was not used to check the table's D call, TRBD1. TRBV21-1 is termed a pseudogene. The CDR3 extends over 15 amino acids.

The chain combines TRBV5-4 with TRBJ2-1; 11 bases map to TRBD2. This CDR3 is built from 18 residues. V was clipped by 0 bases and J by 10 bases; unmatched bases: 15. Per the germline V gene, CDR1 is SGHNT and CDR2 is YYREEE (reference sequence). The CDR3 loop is CASSLAEYSGRAVDEQFF. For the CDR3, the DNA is TGTGCCAGCAGCTTGGCGGAGTATAGCGGGAGGGCAGTAGACGAGCAGTTCTTC.

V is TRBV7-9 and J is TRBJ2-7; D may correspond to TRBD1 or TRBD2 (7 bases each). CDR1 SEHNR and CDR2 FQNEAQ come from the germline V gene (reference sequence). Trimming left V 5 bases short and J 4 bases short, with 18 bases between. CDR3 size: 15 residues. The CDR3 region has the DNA TGTGCCAGCAGCCCCCCTACAGGGGAGGGATACGAGCAGTACTTC. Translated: CASSPPTGEGYEQYF.

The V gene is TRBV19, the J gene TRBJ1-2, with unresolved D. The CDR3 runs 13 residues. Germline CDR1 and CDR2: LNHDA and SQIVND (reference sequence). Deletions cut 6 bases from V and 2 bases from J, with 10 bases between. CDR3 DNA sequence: TGTGCCAGTAGGGCTACACGAAACTATGGCTACACCTTC. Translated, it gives CASRATRNYGYTF. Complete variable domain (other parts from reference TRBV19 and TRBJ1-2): DGGITQSPKYLFRKEGQNVTLSCEQNLNHDAMYWYRQDPGQGLRLIYYSQIVNDFQKGDIAEGYSVSREKKESFPLTVTSAQKNPTAFYLCASRATRNYGYTFGSGTRLTVV.